One and the same sample provided the 24 T cell receptor beta chains below, sequenced in a study of T cell responses to AZD1222 COVID-19 vaccine. The assay was immunoSEQ multiplex PCR, and TCRdb's table has in-frame clones only and misses some. This sample has some 150,000 clones, with roughly four fifths found just once. Source: peripheral blood, taken on day 0 of MenACWY control vaccination. The receptors come from an adult in good health.

The chain has TRBV6-5 and TRBJ2-3, with D perhaps matching TRBD2 (5 bases). CDR1 is MNHEY, CDR2 SVGAGI, per germline. V lost 7 bases and J lost 1, with 15 bases in between. The CDR3 has 15 residues. CDR3: CASKTGYGGTDTQYF. The CDR3 DNA reads as TGTGCCAGCAAAACGGGGTACGGAGGCACAGATACGCAGTATTTT.

A single count supports this clone. The chain uses TRBV18 and TRBJ1-2; TRBD1 matches 8 bases. There are 13 residues in the CDR3. Germline values: CDR1 KGHSH, CDR2 LQKENI. Trimming removed 3 bases from V and 8 bases from J; junction bases left unmatched: 5. CDR3: CASSPQGAEGYTF. CDR3 nucleotides: TGTGCCAGCTCACCTCAGGGGGCAGAGGGCTACACCTTC.

The V gene is TRBV11-2, the J gene TRBJ2-5; 8 bases map to TRBD2. This CDR3 is 14 amino acids long. Germline V gene sequence: CDR1 SGHAT, CDR2 FQNNGV. Trimming at V came to 5 bases and at J to 5 bases, leaving 7 bases not matched to a gene. CDR3 in amino acids: CASSRRTSMETQYF. As DNA, the CDR3 is TGTGCCAGCAGCCGCCGGACTAGCATGGAGACCCAGTACTTC.

This chain uses TRBV6-5 with TRBJ1-6, with D perhaps TRBD1 (5 bases). Deletions cut 10 bases from V and 4 bases from J, with 11 bases between. The CDR3 length is 13 residues. Looked up from germline, CDR1 is MNHEY and CDR2 is SVGAGI. CDR3 DNA: TGTGCCACGCGGGACCCTTATAATTCACCCCTCCACTTT. Its protein is CATRDPYNSPLHF.

The chain combines TRBV10-3 with TRBJ2-5; possibly TRBD1 or TRBD2 for D (5 bases each). V was trimmed by 3 bases and J by 5 bases, leaving 16 bases between them. This CDR3 is built from 15 residues. From germline, CDR1 is ENHRY and CDR2 SYGVKD. In nucleotides, the CDR3 is TGTGCCATCAGTGACCCGGCAGGGACGGAGGAGACCCAGTACTTC. It is translated as CAISDPAGTEETQYF.

This chain links TRBV5-1 with TRBJ1-1; TRBD1 aligns across 8 bases. The CDR3 extends over 16 amino acids. V lost 6 bases to trimming and J lost 0 bases; unmatched junction nucleotides: 10. Germline V gene data show CDR1 as SGHRS and CDR2 as YFSETQ. The CDR3: CASIPGTGRLNTEAFF. Here the CDR3 DNA reads TGCGCCAGCATCCCCGGGACAGGACGTTTGAACACTGAAGCTTTCTTT.

The chain couples TRBV7-2 to TRBJ2-1, with a possible D match to TRBD1 (6 bases). CDR3 length equals 13 residues. The V gene lost 2 bases and the J gene lost 10 bases, with 12 bases spanning the gap. Germline loops: CDR1 SGHTA, CDR2 FQGNSA. CDR3 in amino acids: CASSLKSGTEQFF. CDR3 nucleotides: TGTGCCAGCAGCTTAAAGTCCGGGACAGAGCAGTTCTTC.

V usage is TRBV3-1 (or the pseudogene TRBV3-2) and J usage is TRBJ1-5; a possible D gene is TRBD1 (5 bases). Trimming left V 10 bases short and J 1 base short, with 11 bases between. This CDR3 comprises 13 residues. Germline V CDR1 and CDR2: LGHDT, YNNKEL (reference sequence). CDR3 DNA sequence: TGTGCCACGTCGGGGGGAAGCAATCAGCCCCAGCATTTT. This sequence encodes CATSGGSNQPQHF.

The V call is TRBV19, the J call TRBJ2-1, with D perhaps matching TRBD2 (5 bases). From germline, CDR1 is LNHDA and CDR2 SQIVND (reference sequence). This CDR3 comprises 16 residues. The V and J ends lost 7 bases and 5 bases respectively, with 21 bases between them. DNA for the CDR3: TGTGCCAGTACTGGTGGCCTAGCCGAGACCAACAATGAGCAGTTCTTC. Its protein product is CASTGGLAETNNEQFF.

This rearrangement joins TRBV5-1 to TRBJ2-2; D uncertain. Trimming pared 0 bases from V and 4 bases from J, leaving 10 bases between. Per the germline V gene, CDR1 is SGHRS and CDR2 is YFSETQ. This CDR3 is 15 amino acids long. The CDR3 sequence is CASSLAQLGTGELFF. Written as DNA, the CDR3 is TGCGCCAGCAGCTTGGCGCAGTTAGGCACCGGGGAGCTGTTTTTT.

The V and J genes are TRBV5-1 and TRBJ2-3; 7 bases are a match to TRBD1. After removal of 4 bases from V and 2 bases from J, the junction contained 4 bases not matched to a gene. Germline CDR1 is SGHRS and CDR2 is YFSETQ. The CDR3 runs to 14 residues. The CDR3 sequence is CASSPDRATDTQYF. The CDR3 DNA sequence: TGCGCCAGCAGCCCAGACAGGGCCACAGATACGCAGTATTTT.

CDR3 sequence reads: CASSQGHRSSNVLTF. The CDR3, as DNA: TGTGCCAGCAGCCAGGGGCACAGGAGCTCCAACGTCCTGACTTTC. The chain is built from TRBV5-5 and TRBJ2-6; a weak D match, TRBD1 (6 bases). In germline, CDR1 is SGHKS, CDR2 YYEKEE (reference sequence). The CDR3 loop spans 15 amino acids. Trimming removed 4 bases at V and 8 bases at J, with 16 bases between.

The chain recombines TRBV2 with TRBJ2-1; 8 nucleotides agree with TRBD2. Per the germline V gene, CDR1 is SNHLY and CDR2 is FYNNEI. Germline trimming cut 8 bases from V and 6 bases from J; bases unmatched to any gene: 9. The CDR3 has 14 amino acids. The CDR3 reads CASLDGGAGNEQFF. The DNA for the CDR3 is TGTGCCAGCTTAGACGGGGGGGCTGGCAATGAGCAGTTCTTC. Supplemented by reference TRBV2 and TRBJ2-1, the full variable domain reads EPEVTQTPSHQVTQMGQEVILRCVPISNHLYFYWYRQILGQKVEFLVSFYNNEISEKSEIFDDQFSVERPDGSNFTLKIRSTKLEDSAMYFCASLDGGAGNEQFFGPGTRLTVL.

CDR3 region: CASSGQGGTNEQFF. For the CDR3, the DNA is TGTGCCAGCAGTGGGCAGGGTGGTACCAATGAGCAGTTCTTC. V usage is TRBV2 and J usage is TRBJ2-1; the D gene is possibly TRBD1 (5 bases). The V end lost 4 bases, the J end lost 6 bases, and 13 bases lay between the germline ends. The CDR3 extends over 14 amino acids. The V gene's germline CDR1 is SNHLY and CDR2 FYNNEI.

This sequence joins TRBV25-1 and TRBJ1-4, with D perhaps TRBD1 (6 bases). Germline CDR1 reads MGHDK; CDR2 reads SYGVNS. V was trimmed by 3 bases and J by 5 bases, leaving 22 bases between them. The CDR3 is 18 amino acids. CDR3 in amino acids: CASSEVPGRVGGNEKLFF. CDR3 coding DNA: TGTGCCAGCAGTGAGGTGCCGGGTCGGGTGGGGGGCAATGAAAAACTGTTTTTT.

This clone is a singleton in its sample. V usage is TRBV27 and J usage is TRBJ2-2; a possible D gene is TRBD2 (6 bases). V was pared by 2 bases and J by 4 bases, with 11 bases between. CDR1 is MNHEY, CDR2 SMNVEV, per germline (reference sequence). CDR3 length: 15 residues. The chain's CDR3 is CASSLRPGVTGELFF. In nucleotides, the CDR3 is TGTGCCAGCAGTTTAAGACCGGGGGTCACCGGGGAGCTGTTTTTT.

The V gene is TRBV6-1, the J gene TRBJ1-5; D remains ambiguous. Per germline, CDR1 MNHNS and CDR2 SASEGT. This CDR3 contains 15 residues. V was clipped by 1 base and J by 8 bases, with 15 bases between them. CDR3 amino acids: CASSEGIQMWKPQHF. DNA of the CDR3: TGTGCCAGCAGTGAAGGCATCCAAATGTGGAAGCCCCAGCATTTT.

This clone appeared once. The rearrangement joins TRBV5-1 to TRBJ1-2; possibly TRBD1 for D (6 bases). V was cut by 0 bases and J by 0 bases, with 6 bases left in between. From germline, CDR1 is SGHRS and CDR2 YFSETQ. This CDR3 contains 14 residues. This CDR3 is CASSLDRANYGYTF. The CDR3, as DNA: TGCGCCAGCAGCTTGGACAGGGCTAACTATGGCTACACCTTC.

The genes are TRBV3-1 (or the pseudogene TRBV3-2) and TRBJ2-1; D gene uncertain. Germline V gene lookup returns CDR1 LGHDT and CDR2 YNNKEL (reference sequence). The V and J ends lost 1 base and 8 bases respectively, with 6 bases between them. This CDR3 has 12 amino acids. The CDR3 nucleotides are TGTGCCAGCAGCCAAGTGTTGGATGAGCAGTTCTTC. It specifies CASSQVLDEQFF.

The chain links TRBV2 to TRBJ1-1; D uncertain. The CDR3 sequence is 15 residues long. Germline V CDR1 and CDR2: SNHLY, FYNNEI. The V end was cut by 0 bases, the J end by 5 bases, with 13 bases between. CDR3 amino acids: CASSEASGRSTEAFF. The CDR3 bases are TGTGCCAGCAGTGAAGCGAGTGGGAGATCGACTGAAGCTTTCTTT. Full variable domain (remainder filled in from reference TRBV2 and TRBJ1-1): EPEVTQTPSHQVTQMGQEVILRCVPISNHLYFYWYRQILGQKVEFLVSFYNNEISEKSEIFDDQFSVERPDGSNFTLKIRSTKLEDSAMYFCASSEASGRSTEAFFGQGTRLTVV.

The chain has TRBV2 and TRBJ2-2; D may be TRBD2 (5 bases). The CDR3 covers 15 residues. V was cut by 2 bases and J by 0 bases, with 7 bases left in between. Germline CDR1 SNHLY, CDR2 FYNNEI. The CDR3 nucleotides read TGTGCCAGCAGTGAAACGGGGACGAACACCGGGGAGCTGTTTTTT. Protein sequence: CASSETGTNTGELFF.

Here the CDR3 reads CASSLTAGWSDTQYF. The CDR3 DNA reads TGTGCCAGCAGCTTAACGGCGGGGTGGTCAGATACGCAGTATTTT. This chain links TRBV7-3 with TRBJ2-3; D possibly corresponds to TRBD2 (6 bases). The CDR3 runs 15 residues. The germline CDR1 and CDR2 sequences are SGHTA and FQGTGA. V was cut by 0 bases and J by 4 bases, with 11 bases left in between. Complete variable domain (other parts from reference TRBV7-3 and TRBJ2-3): GAGVSQTPSNKVTEKGKYVELRCDPISGHTALYWYRQSLGQGPEFLIYFQGTGAADDSGLPNDRFFAVRPEGSVSTLKIQRTERGDSAVYLCASSLTAGWSDTQYFGPGTRLTVL.

The chain couples TRBV13 to TRBJ1-1; D gene uncertain. The germline V gene has CDR1 PRHDT and CDR2 FYEKMQ (reference sequence). CDR3 length: 13 amino acids. Trimming removed 6 bases at V and 0 bases at J, with 8 bases between. Here the CDR3 DNA reads TGTGCCAGCAGTGCCACCATGAACACTGAAGCTTTCTTT. This sequence encodes CASSATMNTEAFF.

The genes are TRBV5-8 and TRBJ2-7, with D perhaps TRBD1 (5 bases). CDR1 is SGHTS, CDR2 YDEGEE, per germline. Trimming removed 1 base from V and 0 bases from J, with 11 bases in between. The CDR3 totals 15 residues. The CDR3 region has the DNA TGTGCCAGCAGCTTGCCGACAGTGGACTCCTACGAGCAGTACTTC. Protein: CASSLPTVDSYEQYF.